This TCR beta chain was captured in a study of CD8 T cells in ankylosing spondylitis. Study-level findings and limits: There was a TCR beta motif, made of several highly homologous variants, that appeared characteristic of ankylosing spondylitis blood. In synovial fluid and blood from reactive arthritis, some motif variants were previously reported.

Trimming took 8 bases from V and 5 from J, leaving 12 bases between them. Germline CDR1 LNHDA, CDR2 SQIVND (reference sequence). The CDR3 has 12 amino acids. Quantitative 5'-RACE with molecular barcodes produced the TCR beta libraries. TCRdb ran MiXCR on the 5' RACE reads and lists one entry per CDR3 protein. The sample has roughly 300,000 distinct CDR3 sequences, roughly 8% seen once. Concerning this clonotype: The antigen remains undetermined. This may be a read error: a much more frequent sequence differs by one nucleotide.

The TCR originated in a male donor with ankylosing spondylitis. This chain links TRBV19 with TRBJ2-5; tentatively, D is TRBD1 (5 bases). The sequencing sample was made of blood, either unsorted or a sorted T cell fraction (not recorded which). The DNA of the CDR3 is TGTGCCAGTCGACAGATTGGTGAGACCCAGTACTTC. This codes for CASRQIGETQYF.